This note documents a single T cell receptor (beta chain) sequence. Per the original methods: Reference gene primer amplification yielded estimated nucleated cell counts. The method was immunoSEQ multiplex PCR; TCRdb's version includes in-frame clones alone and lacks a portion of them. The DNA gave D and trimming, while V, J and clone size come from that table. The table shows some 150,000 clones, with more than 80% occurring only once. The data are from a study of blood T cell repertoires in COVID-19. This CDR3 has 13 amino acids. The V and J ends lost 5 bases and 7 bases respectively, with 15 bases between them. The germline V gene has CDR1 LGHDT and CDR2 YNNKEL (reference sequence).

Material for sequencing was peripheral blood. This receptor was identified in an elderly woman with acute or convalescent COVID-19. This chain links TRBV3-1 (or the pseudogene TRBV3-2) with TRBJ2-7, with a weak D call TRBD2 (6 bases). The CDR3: CASSYREPMEQYF. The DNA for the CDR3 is TGTGCCAGCAGCTACCGGGAGCCAATGGAGCAGTACTTC.